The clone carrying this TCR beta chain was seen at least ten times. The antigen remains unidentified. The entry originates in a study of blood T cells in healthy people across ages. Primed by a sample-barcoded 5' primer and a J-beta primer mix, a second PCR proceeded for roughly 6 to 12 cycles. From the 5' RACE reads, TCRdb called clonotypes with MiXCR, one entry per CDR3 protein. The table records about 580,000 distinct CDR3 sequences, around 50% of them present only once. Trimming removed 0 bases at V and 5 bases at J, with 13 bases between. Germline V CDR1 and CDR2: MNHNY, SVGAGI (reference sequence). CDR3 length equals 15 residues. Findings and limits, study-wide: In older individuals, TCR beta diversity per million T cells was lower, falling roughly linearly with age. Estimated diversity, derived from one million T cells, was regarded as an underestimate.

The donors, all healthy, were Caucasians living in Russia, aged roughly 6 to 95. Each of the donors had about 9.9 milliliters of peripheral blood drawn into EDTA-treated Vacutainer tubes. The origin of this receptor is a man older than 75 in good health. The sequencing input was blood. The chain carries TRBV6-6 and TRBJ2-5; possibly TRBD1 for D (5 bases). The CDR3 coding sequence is TGTGCCAGCAGTTACTCGGGGCAGGGCCACGAGACCCAGTACTTC. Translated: CASSYSGQGHETQYF.